This T cell receptor beta chain was recovered during a study of blood T cells in healthy people across ages. The study's findings and limits: Unsorted PBMC input precluded a conclusive naive versus antigen-experienced comparison.

Donation came from healthy Caucasian individuals in Russia who were aged about 6 to 90. Each sample gave at least 7 million isolated PBMCs. Alongside a J-beta primer mix, a sample-barcoded 5' primer served in a second PCR lasting 7 to 11 cycles. TCRdb recomputed calls from the 5' RACE reads with MiXCR, one row per CDR3 protein. The sample has hundreds of thousands of distinct CDR3 sequences, 56% seen once. Concerning this clonotype itself: Antigen specificity is unknown.

Germline lookup yields CDR1 LGHDT and CDR2 YNNKEL (reference sequence). This CDR3 has 14 residues. V lost 0 bases, J lost 7 bases, and 10 bases lay in between. The rearrangement joins TRBV3-1 to TRBJ1-5, with D unclear. The sequence derives from a man in his forties in good health. Sequencing was done on a sample of blood. CDR3 nucleotides: TGTGCCAGCAGCCAAGATAGTGCGAGGCAGCCCCAGCATTTT. It encodes CASSQDSARQPQHF.